This is a list of T cell receptor beta chains from one sample in a study of blood T cells in healthy people across ages. TCRdb reanalysed the 5' RACE reads using MiXCR and keeps one entry per CDR3 protein. Of over 450,000 distinct CDR3 sequences detected, under 30% appear once; the ten largest clones hold 8.5% to 9.5%. These data also featured in a second study, about T cells of mothers and their children.

What was sequenced was blood. These receptors were collected from a boy younger than 18 in good health. Both conserved end residues are part of each CDR3. A D gene is named only where the DNA matches it firmly.

D gene,J gene,V gene,CDR3 protein
NA,TRBJ2-2,TRBV3-1,CASSQGFTGELFF
TRBD2,TRBJ2-1,TRBV27,CASSLGTRGDNEQFF
NA,TRBJ1-1,TRBV15,CATSRDPGAEAFF
NA,TRBJ2-3,TRBV7-7,CASSLAASGTDTQYF
NA,NA,TRBV4-3,CASSQGYHGEYEQYF
NA,TRBJ2-4,TRBV6-5,CASSYRAPDLGTENIQYF
NA,NA,TRBV12-3/TRBV12-4,CASSPDHNEQFF
TRBD2,TRBJ2-5,TRBV6-5,CASSYSTSGGQEIQYF
NA,TRBJ2-7,TRBV7-2,CASSPLNGNPYEQYF
TRBD2,TRBJ2-5,TRBV9,CASSVEPSGETQYF
NA,TRBJ2-3,TRBV19,CASSMGVAVPDTQYF
NA,TRBJ2-5,TRBV29-1,CSVLGETQYF
TRBD2,TRBJ2-7,TRBV11-1,CASSSFLAGGHEQYF
NA,TRBJ2-7,TRBV14,CASSQATTFFYEQYF
NA,TRBJ2-1,TRBV20-1,CSARNPDRTNEQFF
NA,TRBJ2-5,TRBV6-5,CASSYSIYFLQETQYF
NA,TRBJ2-7,TRBV7-2,CASSSSRFYEQYF
TRBD2,TRBJ2-1,TRBV29-1,CSVEGTSGTGEQFF
NA,TRBJ1-4,TRBV29-1,CSVYEGRGATNEKLFF
NA,TRBJ1-2,TRBV9,CASNKQGDGYTF
NA,TRBJ2-2,TRBV29-1,CSVDTHGGELFF
NA,TRBJ2-5,TRBV4-1,CASSQVGMETQYF
NA,TRBJ1-6,TRBV18,CASSPGQPDNSPLHF
TRBD2,TRBJ2-7,TRBV4-2,CASSSTAGSYEQYF
TRBD2,TRBJ2-3,TRBV9,CASSFGTSGGLNTQYF
NA,TRBJ2-5,TRBV4-2,CASSQIWIETQYF
TRBD1,TRBJ2-7,TRBV28,CASRGTGEVEQYF
NA,TRBJ2-4,TRBV18,CASSPYVQGAKNIQYF
NA,TRBJ2-1,TRBV6-2/TRBV6-3,CASSYSIGPGTNEQFF
TRBD1,TRBJ1-2,TRBV9,CASGPRQGVYGYTF
TRBD2,TRBJ2-7,TRBV9,CASNKTSGTYEQYF
TRBD1,TRBJ2-4,TRBV27,CASSLYMGQGNIQYF
NA,TRBJ2-7,TRBV6-2/TRBV6-3,CASSYSRHSPYEQYF
TRBD2,TRBJ2-1,TRBV20-1,CSARDPHAGGPNEQFF
NA,TRBJ2-1,TRBV7-9,CASSLARFRDGSYNEQFF
NA,TRBJ1-3,TRBV7-2,CASRGGQRTTTGNTIYF
NA,TRBJ2-7,TRBV7-6,CASSLQPGSFSYEQYF
NA,TRBJ2-2,TRBV24-1,CATSEGPGELFF
NA,TRBJ2-7,TRBV3-1,CASSQDSPSYEQYF
NA,TRBJ1-1,TRBV7-9,CASSPRLKNTEAFF
NA,TRBJ2-3,TRBV20-1,CSARLPRDTQYF